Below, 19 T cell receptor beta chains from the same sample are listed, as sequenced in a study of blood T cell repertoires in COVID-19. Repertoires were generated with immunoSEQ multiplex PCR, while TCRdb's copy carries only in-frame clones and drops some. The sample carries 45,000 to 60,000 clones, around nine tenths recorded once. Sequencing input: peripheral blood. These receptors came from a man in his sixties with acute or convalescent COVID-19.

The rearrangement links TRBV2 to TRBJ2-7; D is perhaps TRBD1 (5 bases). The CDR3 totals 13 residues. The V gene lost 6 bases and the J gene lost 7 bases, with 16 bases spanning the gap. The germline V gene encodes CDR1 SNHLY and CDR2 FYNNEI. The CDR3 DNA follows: TGTGCCAGCAGGGTGGAAGGGGTGGGTGAGCAGTACTTC. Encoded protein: CASRVEGVGEQYF.

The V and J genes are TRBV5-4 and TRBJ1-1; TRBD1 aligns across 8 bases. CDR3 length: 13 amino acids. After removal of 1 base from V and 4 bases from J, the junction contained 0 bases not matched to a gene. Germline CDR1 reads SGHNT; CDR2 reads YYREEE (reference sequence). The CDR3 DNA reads TGTGCCAGCAGCTTGACAGGGGGCACTGAAGCTTTCTTT. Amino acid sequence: CASSLTGGTEAFF.

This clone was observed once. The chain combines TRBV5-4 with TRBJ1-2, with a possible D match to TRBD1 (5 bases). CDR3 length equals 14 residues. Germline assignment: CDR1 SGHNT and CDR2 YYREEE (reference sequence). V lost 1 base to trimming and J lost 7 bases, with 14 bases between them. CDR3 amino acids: CASSLSLRRGGYTF. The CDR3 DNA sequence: TGTGCCAGCAGCTTGAGTCTTCGTAGGGGTGGCTACACCTTC.

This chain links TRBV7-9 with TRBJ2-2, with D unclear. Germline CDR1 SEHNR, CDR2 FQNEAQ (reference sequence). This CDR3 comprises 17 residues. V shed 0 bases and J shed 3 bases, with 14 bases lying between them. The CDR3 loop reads CASSLAPGFKYTGELFF. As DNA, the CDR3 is TGTGCCAGCAGCTTAGCGCCCGGGTTCAAGTACACCGGGGAGCTGTTTTTT. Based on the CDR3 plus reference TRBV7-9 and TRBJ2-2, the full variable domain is DTGVSQNPRHKITKRGQNVTFRCDPISEHNRLYWYRQTLGQGPEFLTYFQNEAQLEKSRLLSDRFSAERPKGSFSTLEIQRTEQGDSAMYLCASSLAPGFKYTGELFFGEGSRLTVL.

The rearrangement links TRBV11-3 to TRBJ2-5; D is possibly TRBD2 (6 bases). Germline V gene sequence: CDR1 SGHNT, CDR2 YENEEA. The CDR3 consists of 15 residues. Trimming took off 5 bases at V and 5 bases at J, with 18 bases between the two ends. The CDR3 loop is CASSPNWGVGETQYF. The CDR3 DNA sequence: TGTGCCAGCAGCCCTAATTGGGGGGTTGGTGAGACCCAGTACTTC.

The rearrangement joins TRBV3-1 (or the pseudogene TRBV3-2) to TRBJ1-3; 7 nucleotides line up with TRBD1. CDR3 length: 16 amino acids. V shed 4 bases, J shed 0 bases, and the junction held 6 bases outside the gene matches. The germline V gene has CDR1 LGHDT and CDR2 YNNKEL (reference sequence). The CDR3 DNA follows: TGTGCCAGCAGCCTGGGACAGTCCATCTCTGGAAACACCATATATTTT. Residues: CASSLGQSISGNTIYF.

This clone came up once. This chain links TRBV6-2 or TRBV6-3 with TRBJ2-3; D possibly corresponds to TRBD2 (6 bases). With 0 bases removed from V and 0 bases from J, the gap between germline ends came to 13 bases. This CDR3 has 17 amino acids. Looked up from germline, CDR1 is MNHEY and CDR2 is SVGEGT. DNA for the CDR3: TGTGCCAGCAGTTACTCTAGGGGCGGGAATAGCACAGATACGCAGTATTTT. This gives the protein CASSYSRGGNSTDTQYF.

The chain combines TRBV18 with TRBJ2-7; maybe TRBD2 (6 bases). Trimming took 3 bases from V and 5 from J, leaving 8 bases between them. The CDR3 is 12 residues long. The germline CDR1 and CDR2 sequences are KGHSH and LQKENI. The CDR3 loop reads CASSPGGNEQYF. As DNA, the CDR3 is TGTGCCAGCTCACCTGGGGGGAACGAGCAGTACTTC.

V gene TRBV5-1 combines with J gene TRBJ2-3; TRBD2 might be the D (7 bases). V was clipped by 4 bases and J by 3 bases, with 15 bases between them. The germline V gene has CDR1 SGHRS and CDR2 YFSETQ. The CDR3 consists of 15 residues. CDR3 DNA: TGCGCCAGCAGCGCCACTGGGGGGGCGACAGATACGCAGTATTTT. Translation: CASSATGGATDTQYF.

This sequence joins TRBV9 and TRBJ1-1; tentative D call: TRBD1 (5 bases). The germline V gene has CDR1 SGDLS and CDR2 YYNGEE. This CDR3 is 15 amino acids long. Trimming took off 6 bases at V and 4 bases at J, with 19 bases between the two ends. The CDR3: CASKPGQGTATEAFF. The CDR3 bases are TGTGCCAGCAAACCCGGGCAGGGAACGGCCACTGAAGCTTTCTTT.

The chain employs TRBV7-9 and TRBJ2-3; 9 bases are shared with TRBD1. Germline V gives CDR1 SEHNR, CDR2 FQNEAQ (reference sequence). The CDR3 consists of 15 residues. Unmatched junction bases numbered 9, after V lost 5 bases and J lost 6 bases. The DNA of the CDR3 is TGTGCCAGCAGCCGGATACAGGGGGCGCGTGATACGCAGTATTTT. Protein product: CASSRIQGARDTQYF.

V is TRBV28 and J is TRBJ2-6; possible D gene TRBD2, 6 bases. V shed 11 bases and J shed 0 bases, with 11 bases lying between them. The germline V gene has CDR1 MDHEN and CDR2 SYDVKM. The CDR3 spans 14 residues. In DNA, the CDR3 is TGTGCCGCCTCGGGAGTCTCTGGGGCCAACGTCCTGACTTTC. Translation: CAASGVSGANVLTF.

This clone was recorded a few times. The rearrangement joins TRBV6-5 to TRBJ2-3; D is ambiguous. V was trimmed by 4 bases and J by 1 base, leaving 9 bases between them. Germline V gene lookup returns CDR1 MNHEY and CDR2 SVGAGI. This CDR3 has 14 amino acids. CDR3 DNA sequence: TGTGCCAGCAGTTTAAAGAGAGGCACAGATACGCAGTATTTT. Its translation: CASSLKRGTDTQYF.

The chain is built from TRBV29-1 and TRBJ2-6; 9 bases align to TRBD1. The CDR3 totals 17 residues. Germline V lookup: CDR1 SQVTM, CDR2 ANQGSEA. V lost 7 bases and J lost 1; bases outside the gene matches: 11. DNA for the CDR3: TGCAGCGCCCATTCGGGACAGGGCTTGTCTGGGGCCAACGTCCTGACTTTC. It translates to CSAHSGQGLSGANVLTF.

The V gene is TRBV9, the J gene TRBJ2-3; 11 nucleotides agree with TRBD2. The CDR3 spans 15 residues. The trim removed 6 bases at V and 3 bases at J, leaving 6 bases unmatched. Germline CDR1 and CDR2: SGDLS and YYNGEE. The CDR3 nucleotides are TGTGCCAGCAACCTAGCGGGAGGTGCTACAGATACGCAGTATTTT. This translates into CASNLAGGATDTQYF.

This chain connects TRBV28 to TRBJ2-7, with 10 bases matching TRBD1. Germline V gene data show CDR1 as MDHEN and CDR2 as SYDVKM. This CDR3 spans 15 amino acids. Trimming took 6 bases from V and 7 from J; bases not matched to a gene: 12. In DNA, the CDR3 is TGTGCCAGCAGAGGGGGGGACAGGGGCGGCACGGAGCAGTACTTC. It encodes CASRGGDRGGTEQYF.

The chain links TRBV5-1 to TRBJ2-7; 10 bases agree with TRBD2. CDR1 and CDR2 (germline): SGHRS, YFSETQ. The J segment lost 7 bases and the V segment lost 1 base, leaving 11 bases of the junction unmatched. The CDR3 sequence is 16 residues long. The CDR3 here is CASSLNSLAGVREQYF. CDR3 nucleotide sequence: TGCGCCAGCAGCTTGAACTCCCTAGCGGGAGTTAGGGAGCAGTACTTC.

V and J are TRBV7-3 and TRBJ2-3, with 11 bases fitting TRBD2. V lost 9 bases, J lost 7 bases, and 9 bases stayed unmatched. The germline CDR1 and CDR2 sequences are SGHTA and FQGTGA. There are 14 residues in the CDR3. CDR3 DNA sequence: TGTGCCAGGAAGTTAGCGGGGGGGCCAAATACGCAGTATTTT. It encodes CARKLAGGPNTQYF.

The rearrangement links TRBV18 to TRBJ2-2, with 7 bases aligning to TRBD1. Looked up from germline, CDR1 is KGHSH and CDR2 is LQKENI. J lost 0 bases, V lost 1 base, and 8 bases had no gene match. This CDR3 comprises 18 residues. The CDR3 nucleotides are TGTGCCAGCTCACCACAGGGGGCCGGGCCAACGAACACCGGGGAGCTGTTTTTT. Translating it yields CASSPQGAGPTNTGELFF.